These 20 T cell receptor beta chains were sequenced from one sample in a study of control samples from healthy donors and cancer patients. Generated by immunoSEQ multiplex PCR, the TCRdb table keeps only in-frame clones and is missing some. The table has tens of thousands of clones, roughly 90% seen once. Material for sequencing was PBMCs. The receptors derive from a man in his 60s with colorectal cancer.

This clone was recorded only once. The chain uses TRBV4-2 and TRBJ2-1; 15 bases fit TRBD2. Germline CDR1 is LGHNA and CDR2 is YNFKEQ. This CDR3 has 16 amino acids. The V and J ends lost 1 base and 12 bases, in that order; junction bases with no gene match: 7. The chain's CDR3 is CASSQGGTSGGWAQFF. The CDR3 nucleotides read TGTGCCAGCAGCCAAGGCGGGACTAGCGGGGGGTGGGCGCAGTTCTTC.

The table lists this clone with a few counts. The chain employs TRBV19 and TRBJ1-1; D unresolved. Per germline, CDR1 LNHDA and CDR2 SQIVND (reference sequence). Between the trimmed V and J ends, which lost 2 bases and 6 bases, there was a span of 4 bases. The CDR3 totals 11 residues. The DNA for the CDR3 is TGTGCCAGTAGTATATGGGCTGAAGCTTTCTTT. Residues: CASSIWAEAFF.

The chain combines TRBV24-1 with TRBJ2-3; no clear D. Trimming stripped 3 bases from V and 5 bases from J, with 8 bases between. Looked up from germline, CDR1 is KGHDR and CDR2 is SFDVKD. The CDR3 is 13 amino acids. CDR3 loop: CATSDPRIDTQYF. The CDR3 region has the DNA TGTGCCACCAGTGATCCTCGGATAGATACGCAGTATTTT.

The gene calls are TRBV30 and TRBJ2-1; D is possibly TRBD2 (6 bases). CDR1 GTSNPN and CDR2 SVGIG come from the germline V gene (reference sequence). Trimming took 1 base from V and 4 from J, leaving 11 bases between them. CDR3 length: 14 residues. In DNA form, the CDR3 reads TGTGCCTGGAGTGCCGGGGGAATTTACAATGAGCAGTTCTTC. Encoded protein: CAWSAGGIYNEQFF.

The chain has TRBV5-8 and TRBJ1-3; D might be TRBD1 (5 bases). In germline, CDR1 is SGHTS, CDR2 YDEGEE. The ends were cut back, 5 bases at V and 4 bases at J, with 16 bases in the middle. The CDR3 is 15 residues long. Here the CDR3 reads CASSFGSGQGNTIYF. The CDR3, as DNA: TGTGCCAGCAGTTTTGGTTCGGGGCAAGGAAACACCATATATTTT.

The chain is built from TRBV9 and TRBJ2-5; TRBD2 might be the D (5 bases). V lost 3 bases and J 3 bases, leaving 21 bases between the germline ends. This CDR3 comprises 17 residues. Germline V gives CDR1 SGDLS, CDR2 YYNGEE. The DNA of the CDR3 is TGTGCCAGCAGCGCGACGGTGGCTGGTGTCGGGAAAGAGACCCAGTACTTC. This encodes CASSATVAGVGKETQYF.

This clone has just a few counts. This chain joins TRBV5-1 and TRBJ1-6; 9 positions agree with TRBD1. Germline V lookup: CDR1 SGHRS, CDR2 YFSETQ. The CDR3 has 15 residues. The V and J ends lost 0 bases and 9 bases, in that order; junction bases with no gene match: 4. CDR3 in amino acids: CASSLGTGVSSPLHF. The DNA of the CDR3 is TGCGCCAGCAGCTTGGGGACAGGGGTGTCTTCACCCCTCCACTTT.

The chain carries TRBV27 and TRBJ1-1; possible D gene TRBD1, 6 bases. There are 14 residues in the CDR3. Trimming pared 5 bases from V and 1 base from J, leaving 11 bases between. In germline, CDR1 is MNHEY, CDR2 SMNVEV (reference sequence). The CDR3 DNA follows: TGTGCCAGCAGTACCGGGACACCGAACACTGAAGCTTTCTTT. Translated: CASSTGTPNTEAFF.

The chain combines TRBV7-9 with TRBJ1-2, with 8 bases matching TRBD1. Germline CDR1 SEHNR, CDR2 FQNEAQ (reference sequence). The CDR3 spans 15 residues. Trimming at V came to 2 bases and at J to 0 bases, leaving 2 bases not matched to a gene. CDR3 bases: TGTGCCAGCAGCTTACTGACAGGGGCTAACTATGGCTACACCTTC. Its translation is CASSLLTGANYGYTF.

V usage is TRBV5-6 and J usage is TRBJ1-3, with D uncertain. CDR3 length: 16 residues. Germline CDR1 is SGHDT and CDR2 is YYEEEE. Trimming left V 0 bases short and J 7 bases short, with 17 bases between. This chain's CDR3 is CASSLGSWALGNTIYF. CDR3 nucleotides: TGTGCCAGCAGCTTGGGTTCGTGGGCGCTTGGCAACACCATATATTTT.

The chain combines TRBV6-5 with TRBJ2-7, with 7 bases matching TRBD1. Germline V gene sequence: CDR1 MNHEY, CDR2 SVGAGI. CDR3 length equals 15 residues. The V and J ends lost 0 bases and 4 bases, in that order; junction bases with no gene match: 6. The CDR3 spells CASSYSSQGVYEQYF. The CDR3 DNA sequence: TGTGCCAGCAGTTACTCGAGTCAGGGGGTATACGAGCAGTACTTC.

J is TRBJ1-1 and V is TRBV19; maybe TRBD1 (5 bases). Trimming pared 9 bases from V and 1 base from J, leaving 15 bases between. In germline, CDR1 is LNHDA, CDR2 SQIVND (reference sequence). This CDR3 region has 14 residues. The CDR3 protein is CASTLFGGNTEAFF. For the CDR3, the DNA is TGTGCCAGCACCCTGTTCGGGGGGAACACTGAAGCTTTCTTT.

V is TRBV19 and J is TRBJ2-3, with 8 nucleotides matching TRBD2. Looked up from germline, CDR1 is LNHDA and CDR2 is SQIVND (reference sequence). V shed 5 bases and J 5 bases; nucleotides not matched to a gene: 15. The CDR3 totals 17 residues. This CDR3 is CASSYGSGARGVDTQYF. CDR3 coding DNA: TGTGCCAGTAGTTACGGTAGCGGGGCCCGGGGAGTAGATACGCAGTATTTT.

This sequence joins TRBV6-4 and TRBJ2-3, with 7 nucleotides matching TRBD1. Germline CDR1 reads MRHNA; CDR2 reads SNTAGT. This CDR3 has 14 residues. V was pared by 3 bases and J by 4 bases, with 4 bases of the junction left unmatched. Here the CDR3 DNA reads TGTGCCAGCAGTGAAGGGGGCGCGGCAGATACGCAGTATTTT. Translating gives CASSEGGAADTQYF.

J is TRBJ1-2 and V is TRBV29-1; 8 bases line up with TRBD1. After removal of 4 bases from V and 14 bases from J, the junction contained 12 bases not matched to a gene. The CDR3 loop spans 12 amino acids. Germline V CDR1 and CDR2: SQVTM, ANQGSEA. The CDR3 loop reads CSVVGQGQVYTF. The CDR3 DNA is TGCAGCGTTGTCGGACAGGGCCAAGTTTATACCTTC. Full variable domain (remainder filled in from reference TRBV29-1 and TRBJ1-2): SAVISQKPSRDICQRGTSLTIQCQVDSQVTMMFWYRQQPGQSLTLIATANQGSEATYESGFVIDKFPISRPNLTFSTLTVSNMSPEDSSIYLCSVVGQGQVYTFGSGTRLTVV.

This sequence joins TRBV18 and TRBJ1-2, with D maybe TRBD1 (5 bases). Per germline, CDR1 KGHSH and CDR2 LQKENI. Trimming pared 1 base from V and 7 bases from J, leaving 10 bases between. The CDR3 runs to 13 residues. The CDR3 spells CASSPQGFGGYTF. CDR3 DNA: TGTGCCAGCTCACCACAGGGGTTTGGTGGCTACACCTTC.

The CDR3 DNA reads TGTGCCAGCCAAGGGGACATCTACTCCTACAATGAGCAGTTCTTC. Amino acid sequence: CASQGDIYSYNEQFF. The chain links TRBV6-5 to TRBJ2-1; TRBD1 might be the D (6 bases). In germline, CDR1 is MNHEY, CDR2 SVGAGI. V lost 8 bases and J 0 bases, leaving 14 bases between the germline ends. This CDR3 region has 15 residues.

This chain uses TRBV7-9 with TRBJ2-4; D gene ambiguous. The length of the CDR3 is 14 residues. V was pared by 1 base and J by 0 bases, with 4 bases between. Per the germline V gene, CDR1 is SEHNR and CDR2 is FQNEAQ (reference sequence). DNA for the CDR3: TGTGCCAGCAGCTTAGTTTTAGCCAAAAACATTCAGTACTTC. Encoded protein: CASSLVLAKNIQYF.

This clone was seen a single time. V gene TRBV5-1 combines with J gene TRBJ2-7; D is unresolved. Germline V gene sequence: CDR1 SGHRS, CDR2 YFSETQ. The germline V and J ends were trimmed by 5 bases and 1 base, with 10 bases remaining between them. CDR3 length: 13 residues. In DNA, the CDR3 is TGCGCCAGCAGGTTTTTGGGTTCCTACGAGCAGTACTTC. Translating it yields CASRFLGSYEQYF.

The rearrangement links TRBV18 to TRBJ2-5, with TRBD1 matching over 7 bases. Germline V CDR1 and CDR2: KGHSH, LQKENI. The junction had 7 bases not matched to a gene; V was cut back by 1 base and J by 5 bases. The CDR3 spans 15 residues. The CDR3 here is CASSPRDSKGETQYF. The CDR3 coding sequence is TGTGCCAGCTCACCACGGGACAGCAAGGGGGAGACCCAGTACTTC.